The clone carrying this T cell receptor (beta chain) was counted only a few times. The antigen is undetermined. These data originate in a study of regulatory T cells in long-lasting Graves disease. For the study at large: Antithyroid drug use was under 3 months in newly diagnosed Graves' patients.

Arm-PCR of CDR3 regions and iRepertoire HTBI primers were used to build TCR beta libraries. MiXCR, run by TCRdb on the multiplex PCR reads, gives a single entry per CDR3 protein. The profile shows 550,000 or so distinct CDR3 sequences, approximately 12% of them singletons. Germline lookup yields CDR1 LGHDT and CDR2 YNNKEL (reference sequence). Trimming removed 4 bases from V and 6 bases from J; junction bases left unmatched: 11. CDR3 length: 17 amino acids. Time point meaning: newly diagnosed GD, antithyroid drugs for less than 3 months. Scientists built the TCR library using RNA that was extracted from PBMCs. Notes on the study in general: Study was limited to peripheral blood, excluding thyroid tissue. A greater number of public clonotypes (more than 2,500) was shared by persistent patients than by new patients (around 960).

The data also belong to a second study, concerning T cells in Graves' hyperthyroidism and ophthalmopathy.

Source: peripheral blood mononuclear cells (PBMCs), taken at new diagnosis, from a patient treated with antithyroid drugs. The sequence came from a woman aged 30 to 39 with Graves disease. This chain joins TRBV3-1 and TRBJ2-2, with 10 positions matching TRBD2. The CDR3 loop is CASSRKTPSGSPGELFF. The CDR3 DNA reads as TGTGCCAGCAGCCGCAAAACACCTAGCGGGAGTCCCGGGGAGCTGTTTTTT.